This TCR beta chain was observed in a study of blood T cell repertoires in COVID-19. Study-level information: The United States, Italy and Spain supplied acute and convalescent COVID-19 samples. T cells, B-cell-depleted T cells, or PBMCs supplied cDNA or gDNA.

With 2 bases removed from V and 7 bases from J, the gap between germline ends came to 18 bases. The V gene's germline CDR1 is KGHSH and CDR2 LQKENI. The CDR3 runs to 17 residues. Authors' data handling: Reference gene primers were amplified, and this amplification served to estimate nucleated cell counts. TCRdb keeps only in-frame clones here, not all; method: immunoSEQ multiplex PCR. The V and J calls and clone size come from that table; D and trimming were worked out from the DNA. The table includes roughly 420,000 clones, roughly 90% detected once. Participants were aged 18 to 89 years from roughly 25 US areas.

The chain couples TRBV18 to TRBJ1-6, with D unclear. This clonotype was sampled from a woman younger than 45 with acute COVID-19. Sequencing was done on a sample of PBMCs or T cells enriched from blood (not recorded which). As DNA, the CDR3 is TGTGCCAGCTCACCATTGAGGGCAAGCGATGCGAATTCACCCCTCCACTTT. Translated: CASSPLRASDANSPLHF. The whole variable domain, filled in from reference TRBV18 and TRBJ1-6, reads NAGVMQNPRHLVRRRGQEARLRCSPMKGHSHVYWYRQLPEEGLKFMVYLQKENIIDESGMPKERFSAEFPKEGPSILRIQQVVRGDSAAYFCASSPLRASDANSPLHFGNGTRLTVT.